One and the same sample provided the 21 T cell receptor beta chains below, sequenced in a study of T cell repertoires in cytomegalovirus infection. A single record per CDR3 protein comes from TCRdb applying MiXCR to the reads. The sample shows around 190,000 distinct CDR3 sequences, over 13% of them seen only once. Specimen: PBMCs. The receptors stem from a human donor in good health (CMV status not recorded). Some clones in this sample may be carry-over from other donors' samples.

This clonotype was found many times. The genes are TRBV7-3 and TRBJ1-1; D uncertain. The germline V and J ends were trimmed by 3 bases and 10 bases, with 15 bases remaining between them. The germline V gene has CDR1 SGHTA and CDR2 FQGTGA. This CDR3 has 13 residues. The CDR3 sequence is CASSFRAVSAAFF. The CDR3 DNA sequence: TGTGCCAGCAGCTTTAGGGCAGTCTCCGCAGCTTTCTTT.

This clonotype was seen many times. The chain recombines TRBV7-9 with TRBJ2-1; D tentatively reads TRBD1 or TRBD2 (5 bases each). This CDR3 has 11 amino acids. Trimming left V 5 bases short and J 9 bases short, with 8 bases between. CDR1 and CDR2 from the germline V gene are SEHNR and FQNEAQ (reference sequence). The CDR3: CASSPGPEQFF. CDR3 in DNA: TGTGCCAGCAGCCCGGGACCTGAGCAGTTCTTC.

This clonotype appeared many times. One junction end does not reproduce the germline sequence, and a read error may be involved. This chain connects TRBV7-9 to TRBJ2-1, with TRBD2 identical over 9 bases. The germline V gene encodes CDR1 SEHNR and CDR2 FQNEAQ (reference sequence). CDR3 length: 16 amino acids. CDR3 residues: CASSLAGTSNRNEQFF. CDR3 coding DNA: TGTGCCAGCAGCCTAGCCGGGACTAGCAATAGGAATGAGCAGTTCTTC.

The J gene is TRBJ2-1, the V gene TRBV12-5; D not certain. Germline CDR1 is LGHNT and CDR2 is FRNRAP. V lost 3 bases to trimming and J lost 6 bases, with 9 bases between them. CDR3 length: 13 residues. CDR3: CASGFGAVNEQFF. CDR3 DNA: TGTGCTAGTGGTTTTGGAGCAGTCAATGAGCAGTTCTTC.

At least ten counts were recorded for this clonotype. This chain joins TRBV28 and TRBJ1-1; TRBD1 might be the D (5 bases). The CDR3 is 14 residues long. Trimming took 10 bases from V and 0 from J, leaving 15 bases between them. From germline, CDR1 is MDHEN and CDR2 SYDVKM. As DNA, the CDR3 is TGTGCCACCCAGGTTGGGACGGTGAACACTGAAGCTTTCTTT. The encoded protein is CATQVGTVNTEAFF.

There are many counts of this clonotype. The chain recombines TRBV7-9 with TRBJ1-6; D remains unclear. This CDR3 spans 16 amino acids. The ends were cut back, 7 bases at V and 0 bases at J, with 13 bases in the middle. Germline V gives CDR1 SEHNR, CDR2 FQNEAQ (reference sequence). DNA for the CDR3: TGTGCCAGCACCTCAGAGGGTTTCTCCTATAATTCACCCCTCCACTTT. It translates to CASTSEGFSYNSPLHF.

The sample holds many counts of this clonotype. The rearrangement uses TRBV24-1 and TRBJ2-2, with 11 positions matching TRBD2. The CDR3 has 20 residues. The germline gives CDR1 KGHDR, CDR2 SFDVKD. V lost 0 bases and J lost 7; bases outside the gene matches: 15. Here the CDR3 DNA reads TGTGCCACCAGTGATTTGAGCGTCCAGACTAGCGGGACGTTCATCGGGGAGCTGTTTTTT. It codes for CATSDLSVQTSGTFIGELFF.

The CDR3, as DNA: TGTGCCAGCAGTGAAGCGATACAGTTCTACGAGCAGTACTTC. Its translation is CASSEAIQFYEQYF. This chain connects TRBV2 to TRBJ2-7; D ambiguous. V was trimmed by 0 bases and J by 3 bases, leaving 9 bases between them. Germline V gives CDR1 SNHLY, CDR2 FYNNEI. The CDR3 is 14 amino acids.

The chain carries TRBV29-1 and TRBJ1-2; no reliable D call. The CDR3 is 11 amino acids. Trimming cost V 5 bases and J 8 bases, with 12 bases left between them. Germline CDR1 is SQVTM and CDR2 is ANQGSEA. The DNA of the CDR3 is TGCAGCGTTTTAGAGGGTGGAGGCTACACCTTC. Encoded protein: CSVLEGGGYTF.

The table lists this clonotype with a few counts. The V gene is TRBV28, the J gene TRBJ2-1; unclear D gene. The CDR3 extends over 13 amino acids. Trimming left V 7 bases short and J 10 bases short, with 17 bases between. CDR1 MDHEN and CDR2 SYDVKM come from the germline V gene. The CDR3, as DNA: TGTGCCAGCAAAGGGCTGTACCCTCGCGAGCAGTTCTTC. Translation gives CASKGLYPREQFF.

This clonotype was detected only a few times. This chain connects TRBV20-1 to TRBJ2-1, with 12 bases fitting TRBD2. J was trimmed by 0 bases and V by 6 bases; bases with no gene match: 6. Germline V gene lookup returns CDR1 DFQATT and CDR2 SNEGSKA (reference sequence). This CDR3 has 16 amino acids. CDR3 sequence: CSADGLAGPSYNEQFF. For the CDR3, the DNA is TGCAGTGCAGACGGACTAGCGGGACCCTCCTACAATGAGCAGTTCTTC.

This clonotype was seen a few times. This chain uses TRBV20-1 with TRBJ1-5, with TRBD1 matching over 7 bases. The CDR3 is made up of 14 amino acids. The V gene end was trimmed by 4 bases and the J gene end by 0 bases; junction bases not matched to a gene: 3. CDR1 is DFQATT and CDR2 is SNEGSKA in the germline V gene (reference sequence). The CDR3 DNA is TGCAGTGCTATACAGGGGAATAGCAATCAGCCCCAGCATTTT. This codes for CSAIQGNSNQPQHF.

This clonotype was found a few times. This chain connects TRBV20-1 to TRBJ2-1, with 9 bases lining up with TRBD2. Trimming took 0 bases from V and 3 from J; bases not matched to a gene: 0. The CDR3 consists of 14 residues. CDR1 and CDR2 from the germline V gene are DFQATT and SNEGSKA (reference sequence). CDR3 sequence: CSARETSGYNEQFF. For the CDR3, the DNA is TGCAGTGCTAGAGAGACTAGCGGCTACAATGAGCAGTTCTTC.

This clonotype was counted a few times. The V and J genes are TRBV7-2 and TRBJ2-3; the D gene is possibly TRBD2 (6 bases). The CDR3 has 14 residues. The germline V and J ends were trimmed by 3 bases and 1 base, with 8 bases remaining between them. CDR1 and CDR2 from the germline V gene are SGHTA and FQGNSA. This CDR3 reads CASSFPGGTDTQYF. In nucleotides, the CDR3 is TGTGCCAGCAGCTTTCCGGGGGGCACAGATACGCAGTATTTT.

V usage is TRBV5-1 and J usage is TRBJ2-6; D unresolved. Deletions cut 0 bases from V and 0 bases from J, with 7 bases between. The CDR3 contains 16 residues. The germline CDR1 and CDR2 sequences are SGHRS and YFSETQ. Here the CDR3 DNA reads TGCGCCAGCAGCTTGGGACAACTCTCTGGGGCCAACGTCCTGACTTTC. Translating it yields CASSLGQLSGANVLTF. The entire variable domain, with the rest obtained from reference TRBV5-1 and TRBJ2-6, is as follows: KAGVTQTPRYLIKTRGQQVTLSCSPISGHRSVSWYQQTPGQGLQFLFEYFSETQRNKGNFPGRFSGRQFSNSRSEMNVSTLELGDSALYLCASSLGQLSGANVLTFGAGSRLTVL.

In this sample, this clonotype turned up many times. DNA of the CDR3: TGCAGTGCTAGGGAGGGACGGACGGTTTCGTACTTC. It specifies CSAREGRTVSYF. The chain joins TRBV20-1 to TRBJ2-4; tentative D call: TRBD2 (6 bases). CDR1 is DFQATT, CDR2 SNEGSKA, per germline (reference sequence). Trimming took 3 bases from V and 15 from J, leaving 18 bases between them. The CDR3 runs 12 residues.

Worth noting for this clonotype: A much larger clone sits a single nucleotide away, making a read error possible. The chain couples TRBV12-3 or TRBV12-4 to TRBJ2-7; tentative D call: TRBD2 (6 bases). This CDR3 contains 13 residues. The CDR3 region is CASSRDLSFEQYF. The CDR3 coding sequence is TGTGCCAGCAGCAGGGACTTATCCTTCGAGCAGTACTTC.

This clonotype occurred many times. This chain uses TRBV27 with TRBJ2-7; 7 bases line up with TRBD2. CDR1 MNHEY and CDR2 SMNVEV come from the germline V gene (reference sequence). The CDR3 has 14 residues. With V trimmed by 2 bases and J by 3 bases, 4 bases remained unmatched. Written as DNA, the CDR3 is TGTGCCAGCAGTTTACAGGGAGGGAACTACGAGCAGTACTTC. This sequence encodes CASSLQGGNYEQYF.

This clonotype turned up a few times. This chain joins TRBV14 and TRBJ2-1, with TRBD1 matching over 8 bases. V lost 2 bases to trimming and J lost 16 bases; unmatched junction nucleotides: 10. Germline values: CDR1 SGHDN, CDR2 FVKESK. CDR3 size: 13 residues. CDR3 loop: CASSQPRGLLRFF. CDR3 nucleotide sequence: TGTGCCAGCAGCCAACCCAGGGGGCTACTGCGCTTCTTC.

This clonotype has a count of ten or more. The CDR3 sequence is CASGDTSWDGYTF. In nucleotides, the CDR3 is TGTGCCAGCGGTGACACGTCCTGGGATGGCTACACCTTC. The chain joins TRBV11-2 to TRBJ1-2; D not certain. Between the trimmed V and J ends, which lost 8 bases and 6 bases, there was a span of 16 bases. Germline loops: CDR1 SGHAT, CDR2 FQNNGV. This CDR3 is built from 13 residues.

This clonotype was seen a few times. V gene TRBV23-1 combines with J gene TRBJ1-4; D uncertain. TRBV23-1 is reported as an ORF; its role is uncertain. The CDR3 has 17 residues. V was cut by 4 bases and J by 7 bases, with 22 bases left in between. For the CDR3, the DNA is TGCGCCAGCAGTCGACACAATGACCCTACTGCGGGTGAAAAACTGTTTTTT. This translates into CASSRHNDPTAGEKLFF.